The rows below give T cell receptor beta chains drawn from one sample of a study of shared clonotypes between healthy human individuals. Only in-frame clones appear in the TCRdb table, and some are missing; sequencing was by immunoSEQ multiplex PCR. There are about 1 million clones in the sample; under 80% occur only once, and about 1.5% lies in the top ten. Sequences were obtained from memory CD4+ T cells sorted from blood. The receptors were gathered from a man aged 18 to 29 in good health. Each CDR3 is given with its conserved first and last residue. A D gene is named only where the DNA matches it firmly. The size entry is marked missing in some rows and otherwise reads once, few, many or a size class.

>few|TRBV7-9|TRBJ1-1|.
TGTGCCAGCAGCTCGGATACGAGCGGGCGGGGGACTGAAGCTTTCTTT
CASSSDTSGRGTEAFF
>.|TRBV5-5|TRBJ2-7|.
TGTGCCAGCAGCTTCCAATTAAGAAGGGAATGGGGCGAGCAGTACTTC
CASSFQLRREWGEQYF
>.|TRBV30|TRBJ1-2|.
TGTGCCTGGAGTCAAGGGAGGGGCCGCATCGGGGCCGTCTATGGCTACACCTTC
CAWSQGRGRIGAVYGYTF
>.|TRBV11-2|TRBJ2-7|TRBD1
TGTGCCAGCAGCCATGCCGGGACAGGAGGGTACGAGCAGTACTTC
CASSHAGTGGYEQYF
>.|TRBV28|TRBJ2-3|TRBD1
TGTGCCAGCAGTTCGCCCGGGACAGGGGATATGACAGATACGCAGTATTTT
CASSSPGTGDMTDTQYF
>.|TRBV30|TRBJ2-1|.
TGTGCCTGGAGTCCACCTCCAACCCCAAATGAGCAGTTCTTC
CAWSPPPTPNEQFF
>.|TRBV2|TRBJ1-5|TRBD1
TGTGCCAGCAGTGGTACCCAGGGGGTTAGCAATCAGCCCCAGCATTTT
CASSGTQGVSNQPQHF
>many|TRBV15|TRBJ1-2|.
TGTGCCACCAGCAGAGTGGGGACGGAAGGCTACACCTTC
CATSRVGTEGYTF
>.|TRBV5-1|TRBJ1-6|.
TGCGCCAGCAGCCGGGACGGTGTCTCCTATAATTCACCCCTCCACTTT
CASSRDGVSYNSPLHF
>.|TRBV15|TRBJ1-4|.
TGTGCCACCAGCTCAGCCGGGCCTAATGAAAAACTGTTTTTT
CATSSAGPNEKLFF
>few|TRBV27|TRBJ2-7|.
TGTGCCAGCGCGGGATTAGACAGGCTCAGCTCCTACGAGCAGTACTTC
CASAGLDRLSSYEQYF
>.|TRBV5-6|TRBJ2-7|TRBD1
TGTGCCAGCAGCTTGGTAGGGGGCGTGGAGACCGAGCAGTACTTC
CASSLVGGVETEQYF
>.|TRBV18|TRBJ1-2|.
TGTGCCAGCTCACCAGGGGGGGCACCTAACTATGGCTACACCTTC
CASSPGGAPNYGYTF
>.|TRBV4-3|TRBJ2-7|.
TGCGCCAGCAGCCAAGAGCACAGGGAGGCGGACGAGCAGTACTTC
CASSQEHREADEQYF
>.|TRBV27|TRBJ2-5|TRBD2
TGTGCCAGCAGTTTCGGCAGCGGGGGGGGCCTCGGGGCCCAGTACTTC
CASSFGSGGGLGAQYF
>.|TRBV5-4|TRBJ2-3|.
TGTGCCAGCAGCCAGGGCGGACGGGTCAGCACAGATACGCAGTATTTT
CASSQGGRVSTDTQYF
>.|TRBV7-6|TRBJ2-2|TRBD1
TGTGCCAGCAGCTTAGGCATACAGGGGGCCACCGGGGAGCTGTTTTTT
CASSLGIQGATGELFF
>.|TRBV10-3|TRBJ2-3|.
TGTGCCATCAGTGAGTCCAACGGAGGGGATACGCAGTATTTT
CAISESNGGDTQYF
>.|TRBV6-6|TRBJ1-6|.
TGTGCCATCAGTGACGCAGGGGCGGATTGGTCACCCCTCCACTTT
CAISDAGADWSPLHF
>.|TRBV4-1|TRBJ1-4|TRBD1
TGCGCCAGCAGCCAAGTAGGGGGCTCGGGGGAAAAACTGTTTTTT
CASSQVGGSGEKLFF
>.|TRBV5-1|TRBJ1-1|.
TGCGCCAGCAGAAAGGGGAACACTGAAGCTTTCTTT
CASRKGNTEAFF
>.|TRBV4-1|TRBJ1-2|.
TGCGCCAGCAGCCAAGATCTCGGTGGGTTAGGCTACACCTTC
CASSQDLGGLGYTF
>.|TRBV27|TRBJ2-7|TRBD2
TGTGCCAGCATGGGTAGCGGGAGAACCGAGCAGTACTTC
CASMGSGRTEQYF
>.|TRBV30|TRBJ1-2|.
TGTGCCTGGAGTGTAGGCCAGGGTTCCTATGGCTACACCTTC
CAWSVGQGSYGYTF
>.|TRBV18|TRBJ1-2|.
TGTGCCAGCTCACCGCTCCGGGACGTAGGTGGCTACACCTTC
CASSPLRDVGGYTF
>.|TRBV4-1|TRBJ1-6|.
TGCGCCAGCAGCCAAGAGGAGGGTAGCTCCTATAATTCACCCCTCCACTTT
CASSQEEGSSYNSPLHF
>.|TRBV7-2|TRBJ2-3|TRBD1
TGTGCCAGCAGCTTAAAGACAGGGTACACAGATACGCAGTATTTT
CASSLKTGYTDTQYF
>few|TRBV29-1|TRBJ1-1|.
TGCAGCGTAGAGGTGAACACTGAAGCTTTCTTT
CSVEVNTEAFF
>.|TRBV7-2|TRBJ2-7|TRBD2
TGTGCCAGCAGCCCAACTAGCGGGAGGTACGAGCAGTACTTC
CASSPTSGRYEQYF
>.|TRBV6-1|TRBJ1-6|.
TGTGCCAGCAGTGACCCCGGGCGGTTCTTAGGGGCCCTCCACTTT
CASSDPGRFLGALHF
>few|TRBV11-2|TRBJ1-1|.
TGTGCCAGCAGCTCCATGATGGGCACTGAAGCTTTCTTT
CASSSMMGTEAFF
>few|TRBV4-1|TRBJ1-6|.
TGCGCCAGCAGCCAAGATAGGACAGATCGGCATTCACCCCTCCACTTT
CASSQDRTDRHSPLHF